The 24 T cell receptor beta chains below come from one sample, sequenced in a study of T cells after yellow fever vaccination. TCRdb fed the 5' RACE reads into MiXCR, producing one record per CDR3 protein. The sample has over 130,000 distinct CDR3 sequences, 7.7% seen once; the top ten hold about 0.73%. Source: CD4+ T cells sorted from PBMCs, taken 5 days after the yellow fever booster vaccination. These receptors all stem from a man aged 30 to 39 who received the YFV17D yellow fever vaccine.

This clonotype was detected many times. The chain carries TRBV12-3 or TRBV12-4 and TRBJ2-7, with TRBD1 identical over 7 bases. The CDR3 spans 14 residues. V lost 0 bases and J lost 2; bases outside the gene matches: 1. Written as DNA, the CDR3 is TGTGCCAGCAGTTTAGCCGGGACAGCCTACGAGCAGTACTTC. Its protein is CASSLAGTAYEQYF.

This clonotype was seen at least ten times. The gene calls are TRBV7-9 and TRBJ2-2; D not certain. Trimming took 5 bases from V and 2 from J, leaving 12 bases between them. This CDR3 is 15 amino acids long. Germline V gene data show CDR1 as SEHNR and CDR2 as FQNEAQ (reference sequence). CDR3 nucleotides: TGTGCCAGCAGCCTACAATTACTCAACACCGGGGAGCTGTTTTTT. Translating gives CASSLQLLNTGELFF.

This clonotype was observed at least ten times. The chain employs TRBV7-2 and TRBJ1-2, with a weak D call TRBD1 (5 bases). V lost 0 bases and J lost 4, with 9 bases in between. Per the germline V gene, CDR1 is SGHTA and CDR2 is FQGNSA. The CDR3 sequence is 14 residues long. CDR3 sequence: CASSLATAFYGYTF. In DNA form, the CDR3 reads TGTGCCAGCAGCTTAGCGACAGCCTTCTATGGCTACACCTTC.

There are many counts of this clonotype. The CDR3 DNA reads as TGTGCCAGCTCACCTCTAGCTGTTGGGGGCGAGCAGTACTTC. Encoded protein: CASSPLAVGGEQYF. This chain joins TRBV18 and TRBJ2-7, with D perhaps TRBD1 or TRBD2 (5 bases each). V lost 3 bases, J lost 6 bases, and 15 bases lay in between. The CDR3 sequence is 14 residues long. CDR1 KGHSH and CDR2 LQKENI come from the germline V gene.

This clonotype was found many times. The V gene is TRBV9, the J gene TRBJ1-5; no definite D call. The V end was cut by 2 bases, the J end by 5 bases, with 8 bases between. CDR3 size: 13 residues. CDR1 and CDR2 (germline): SGDLS, YYNGEE. As DNA, the CDR3 is TGTGCCAGCAGCGTGGATTTGGATCAGCCCCAGCATTTT. Protein: CASSVDLDQPQHF. The full variable domain, its missing parts supplied by reference TRBV9 and TRBJ1-5, is DSGVTQTPKHLITATGQRVTLRCSPRSGDLSVYWYQQSLDQGLQFLIQYYNGEERAKGNILERFSAQQFPDLHSELNLSSLELGDSALYFCASSVDLDQPQHFGDGTRLSIL.

This clonotype was picked up many times. The CDR3 region is CASTGLSGNTIYF. As DNA, the CDR3 is TGTGCCAGCACGGGACTCTCTGGAAACACCATATATTTT. This chain links TRBV5-6 with TRBJ1-3; D perhaps matches TRBD1 (5 bases). Between the trimmed V and J ends, which lost 6 bases and 0 bases, there was a span of 7 bases. The CDR3 covers 13 residues. Germline loops: CDR1 SGHDT, CDR2 YYEEEE.

In its sample, this clonotype was seen a few times. The chain uses TRBV7-2 and TRBJ2-1, with D hard to call. The CDR3 covers 12 residues. Trimming stripped 2 bases from V and 9 bases from J, with 8 bases between. CDR1 SGHTA and CDR2 FQGNSA come from the germline V gene. The CDR3 DNA follows: TGTGCCAGCAGCTTACGGATTAGTGAGCAGTTCTTC. It specifies CASSLRISEQFF.

Remarks on this clonotype: This may arise from a read error, as a much more abundant clone is one base away. V gene TRBV20-1 combines with J gene TRBJ2-3, with D possibly matching TRBD2 (6 bases). Germline V gives CDR1 DFQATT, CDR2 SNEGSKA (reference sequence). V shed 4 bases and J shed 12 bases, with 23 bases lying between them. The CDR3 has 14 residues. In nucleotides, the CDR3 is TGCAGTGCTAAAGTGCCCGCTAGCGCGAGTAACCAGTATTTT. This sequence encodes CSAKVPASASNQYF.

This clonotype was seen many times. CDR3 sequence: CASSLQNPERSDTQYF. The CDR3 bases are TGCGCCAGCAGCTTGCAGAATCCCGAGCGATCAGATACGCAGTATTTT. The J gene is TRBJ2-3, the V gene TRBV5-1; D gene unclear. Trimming stripped 1 base from V and 4 bases from J, with 16 bases between. The CDR3 has 16 residues. Germline values: CDR1 SGHRS, CDR2 YFSETQ.

At least ten counts were recorded for this clonotype. This CDR3 reads CASSLMGDYNEQFF. CDR3 nucleotide sequence: TGCGCCAGCAGCTTGATGGGAGATTACAATGAGCAGTTCTTC. This sequence joins TRBV5-1 and TRBJ2-1, with D perhaps matching TRBD2 (5 bases). The germline V gene has CDR1 SGHRS and CDR2 YFSETQ. The ends were cut back, 1 base at V and 4 bases at J, with 9 bases in the middle. This CDR3 contains 14 residues.

The V call is TRBV6-6, the J call TRBJ2-1; D possibly uses TRBD1 or TRBD2 (6 bases each). CDR3 size: 12 residues. V was pared by 6 bases and J by 10 bases, with 13 bases between. Germline values: CDR1 MNHNY, CDR2 SVGAGI (reference sequence). The CDR3, as DNA: TGTGCCAGCAGCGCCCGAGGGGGGGAGCAGTTCTTC. Its translation is CASSARGGEQFF.

This clonotype was counted at least ten times. This chain links TRBV29-1 with TRBJ2-4; a weak D match, TRBD1 (5 bases). Germline V gene sequence: CDR1 SQVTM, CDR2 ANQGSEA. The CDR3 loop spans 14 amino acids. The V gene lost 5 bases and the J gene lost 1 base, with 12 bases spanning the gap. The CDR3 DNA follows: TGCAGCGTTTTGCAGGGAACGGCCAAAAACATTCAGTACTTC. Its translation: CSVLQGTAKNIQYF.

This clonotype has a handful of counts. V usage is TRBV19 and J usage is TRBJ2-1; no firm D call. Germline loops: CDR1 LNHDA, CDR2 SQIVND (reference sequence). Trimming left V 4 bases short and J 9 bases short, with 7 bases between. This CDR3 comprises 11 residues. The CDR3 coding sequence is TGTGCCAGTAGTAGGGGTATTGAGCAGTTCTTC. Amino acid sequence: CASSRGIEQFF. The variable domain in full, completed from reference TRBV19 and TRBJ2-1, reads DGGITQSPKYLFRKEGQNVTLSCEQNLNHDAMYWYRQDPGQGLRLIYYSQIVNDFQKGDIAEGYSVSREKKESFPLTVTSAQKNPTAFYLCASSRGIEQFFGPGTRLTVL.

This chain connects TRBV19 to TRBJ2-5; TRBD1 or TRBD2 may be the D gene (5 bases each). The CDR3 loop spans 16 amino acids. Germline V gene sequence: CDR1 LNHDA, CDR2 SQIVND (reference sequence). V was pared by 6 bases and J by 5 bases, with 22 bases between. The CDR3 spells CASSNPVRDVTETQYF. The CDR3 DNA is TGTGCCAGTAGCAACCCCGTACGGGACGTGACGGAGACCCAGTACTTC.

In its sample, this clonotype was seen many times. The rearrangement uses TRBV29-1 and TRBJ2-6, with D possibly matching TRBD1 (6 bases). Germline CDR1 SQVTM, CDR2 ANQGSEA. CDR3 length: 16 residues. V lost 1 base, J lost 2 bases, and 12 bases lay in between. CDR3 residues: CSVEGVQGTGANVLTF. The CDR3 nucleotides are TGCAGCGTTGAAGGAGTACAGGGAACTGGGGCCAACGTCCTGACTTTC.

The sample holds many counts of this clonotype. The rearrangement links TRBV20-1 to TRBJ1-5, with a weak D call TRBD1 (5 bases). The CDR3 is 13 residues long. V dropped 1 base and J dropped 5 bases, with 9 bases sitting between them. Germline V CDR1 and CDR2: DFQATT, SNEGSKA (reference sequence). The CDR3 reads CSARVRVYQPQHF. The CDR3 DNA follows: TGCAGTGCTAGAGTCAGGGTGTATCAGCCCCAGCATTTT.

This clonotype was recorded at least ten times. This chain uses TRBV12-3 or TRBV12-4 with TRBJ1-4, with a possible D match to TRBD1 (6 bases). V shed 3 bases and J shed 9 bases, with 14 bases lying between them. The CDR3 contains 14 residues. The CDR3 protein is CASSFGEGGQKLFF. CDR3 DNA sequence: TGTGCCAGCAGTTTCGGGGAAGGGGGACAAAAACTGTTTTTT.

The sample holds many counts of this clonotype. This chain uses TRBV4-3 with TRBJ2-1, with 10 nucleotides matching TRBD2. V dropped 4 bases and J dropped 4; count of bases not matched to a gene: 10. The CDR3 sequence is 17 residues long. Germline values: CDR1 LGHNA, CDR2 YSLEER. Written as DNA, the CDR3 is TGCGCCAGCAGCCCCCAGGGGGTGGGACTAGCGTACAATGAGCAGTTCTTC. Amino acid sequence: CASSPQGVGLAYNEQFF.

This chain links TRBV7-2 with TRBJ2-3; D is undetermined. The CDR3 extends over 14 amino acids. Trimming removed 5 bases from V and 2 bases from J, with 11 bases in between. Per the germline V gene, CDR1 is SGHTA and CDR2 is FQGNSA. This CDR3 reads CASSPELATDTQYF. CDR3 DNA: TGTGCCAGCAGCCCCGAACTGGCCACAGATACGCAGTATTTT.

This clonotype was seen repeatedly, ten times or more. The chain has TRBV7-9 and TRBJ2-2; D unclear. The germline V and J ends were trimmed by 1 base and 0 bases, with 3 bases remaining between them. The CDR3 extends over 14 amino acids. Per germline, CDR1 SEHNR and CDR2 FQNEAQ (reference sequence). This CDR3 reads CASSLEANTGELFF. The CDR3 DNA is TGTGCCAGCAGCTTAGAGGCGAACACCGGGGAGCTGTTTTTT.

This clonotype was found many times. The genes are TRBV15 and TRBJ1-1; D call uncertain. The germline V gene has CDR1 LNHNV and CDR2 YYDKDF (reference sequence). Trimming stripped 5 bases from V and 10 bases from J, with 17 bases between. CDR3 length: 13 residues. The CDR3 region is CATSGGPRDRAFF. DNA for the CDR3: TGTGCCACCAGCGGAGGGCCTAGGGATCGAGCTTTCTTT.

This clonotype came up many times. CDR3 bases: TGTGCCAGCAGCTTAGAGGTGCCTAGCGGGAGGCAGTATTTT. This encodes CASSLEVPSGRQYF. V and J are TRBV7-3 and TRBJ2-3; 10 nucleotides line up with TRBD2. V lost 2 bases, J lost 11 bases, and 7 bases stayed unmatched. The germline V gene encodes CDR1 SGHTA and CDR2 FQGTGA. The CDR3 runs 14 residues. Full variable domain (missing parts from reference TRBV7-3 and TRBJ2-3): GAGVSQTPSNKVTEKGKYVELRCDPISGHTALYWYRQSLGQGPEFLIYFQGTGAADDSGLPNDRFFAVRPEGSVSTLKIQRTERGDSAVYLCASSLEVPSGRQYFGPGTRLTVL.

This clonotype was counted at least ten times. V gene TRBV5-1 combines with J gene TRBJ2-2; weak D call: TRBD2 (6 bases). CDR3 size: 15 residues. The germline V and J ends were trimmed by 4 bases and 2 bases, with 12 bases remaining between them. Looked up from germline, CDR1 is SGHRS and CDR2 is YFSETQ. Here the CDR3 reads CASSAGSHNTGELFF. The DNA for the CDR3 is TGCGCCAGCAGCGCCGGGAGCCACAACACCGGGGAGCTGTTTTTT.

This clonotype came up many times. The gene calls are TRBV20-1 and TRBJ1-1, with D perhaps TRBD1 (5 bases). Trimming cost V 4 bases and J 3 bases, with 9 bases left between them. The CDR3 is 12 residues long. Germline values: CDR1 DFQATT, CDR2 SNEGSKA (reference sequence). This CDR3 is CSANRDHTEAFF. Here the CDR3 DNA reads TGCAGTGCTAACCGGGACCACACTGAAGCTTTCTTT.